Following are 9 T cell receptor beta chains from one sample sequenced in a study of T cells in narcolepsy. Repertoires were generated with immunoSEQ multiplex PCR, while TCRdb's copy carries only in-frame clones and drops some. The sample gives fewer than 40,000 clones, around four fifths of which show up once; over 0.6% is in the top ten. Sequencing was carried out using memory (CD45RA-) CD4+ T cells from blood. The receptor source for this set is a human donor in good health.

The chain carries TRBV10-3 and TRBJ1-5; D possibly corresponds to TRBD1 (6 bases). Trimming took 0 bases from V and 4 from J, leaving 7 bases between them. There are 14 residues in the CDR3. CDR1 is ENHRY and CDR2 is SYGVKD in the germline V gene. CDR3 DNA: TGTGCCATCAGTGAGTCCAGGGGTAATCAGCCCCAGCATTTT. Translating it yields CAISESRGNQPQHF.

The chain links TRBV5-8 to TRBJ2-7, with D perhaps TRBD1 or TRBD2 (5 bases each). The length of the CDR3 is 15 residues. CDR1 SGHTS and CDR2 YDEGEE come from the germline V gene. Trimming removed 4 bases from V and 7 bases from J, with 21 bases in between. CDR3 region: CASSNRDGGFREQYF. CDR3 in DNA: TGTGCCAGCAGCAACCGGGACGGCGGCTTCAGGGAGCAGTACTTC.

CDR3 in amino acids: CASRGDLKNTEAFF. CDR3 coding DNA: TGTGCCAGCAGAGGCGACCTTAAGAACACTGAAGCTTTCTTT. The chain carries TRBV28 and TRBJ1-1; D is unclear. The V end lost 6 bases, the J end lost 1 base, and 12 bases lay between the germline ends. Germline V lookup: CDR1 MDHEN, CDR2 SYDVKM. This CDR3 spans 14 amino acids. Full variable domain (remainder filled in from reference TRBV28 and TRBJ1-1): DVKVTQSSRYLVKRTGEKVFLECVQDMDHENMFWYRQDPGLGLRLIYFSYDVKMKEKGDIPEGYSVSREKKERFSLILESASTNQTSMYLCASRGDLKNTEAFFGQGTRLTVV.

The V gene is TRBV4-2, the J gene TRBJ2-1, with TRBD2 matching over 11 bases. The germline CDR1 and CDR2 sequences are LGHNA and YNFKEQ. The CDR3 contains 17 residues. J gave up 6 bases and V 0 bases, and 7 bases lay outside the gene matches. The CDR3 is CASSQEASGGRRNEQFF. The CDR3 nucleotides are TGTGCCAGCAGCCAAGAGGCTAGCGGGGGGCGCCGCAATGAGCAGTTCTTC.

This clone was observed a few times. The genes are TRBV6-1 and TRBJ1-5, with a tentative D call TRBD1 (5 bases). V was trimmed by 5 bases and J by 4 bases, leaving 12 bases between them. The length of the CDR3 is 14 residues. The V gene's germline CDR1 is MNHNS and CDR2 SASEGT. In DNA, the CDR3 is TGTGCCAGCAGTAATTCAGGGCAGAATCAGCCCCAGCATTTT. Its translation is CASSNSGQNQPQHF.

This chain connects TRBV28 to TRBJ2-5; 8 nucleotides align to TRBD1. This CDR3 has 15 residues. The trim removed 7 bases at V and 5 bases at J, leaving 12 bases unmatched. CDR1 and CDR2 from the germline V gene are MDHEN and SYDVKM. The CDR3 spells CASTVPTGVHETQYF. CDR3 nucleotides: TGTGCCAGCACCGTCCCGACAGGGGTACATGAGACCCAGTACTTC.

This chain connects TRBV7-2 to TRBJ2-5, with D possibly being TRBD1 (5 bases). The germline CDR1 and CDR2 sequences are SGHTA and FQGNSA. This CDR3 contains 15 residues. Trimming removed 2 bases from V and 1 base from J, with 11 bases in between. The CDR3 region has the DNA TGTGCCAGCAGCTTACGCGGCAGGGCCCAAGAGACCCAGTACTTC. Translated: CASSLRGRAQETQYF.

Here the CDR3 DNA reads TGTGCCAGCAGTTACTCGAGTGCATCACCCCTCCACTTT. This translates into CASSYSSASPLHF. The rearrangement links TRBV6-6 to TRBJ1-6; no reliable D call. CDR3 length: 13 residues. Germline CDR1 and CDR2: MNHNY and SVGAGI (reference sequence). V gave up 0 bases and J gave up 10 bases, with 7 bases separating them.

The chain combines TRBV7-6 with TRBJ2-6; no firm D call. The CDR3 sequence is 14 residues long. V lost 5 bases and J 4 bases, leaving 9 bases between the germline ends. Germline CDR1 reads SGHVS; CDR2 reads FNYEAQ. CDR3 nucleotide sequence: TGTGCCAGCAGCCCCAGTGTAGGGGCCAACGTCCTGACTTTC. Its protein is CASSPSVGANVLTF.